The 6 T cell receptor beta chains in this list originate from one sample, sequenced in a study of blood T cell repertoires in COVID-19. Profiling relied on immunoSEQ multiplex PCR, and the TCRdb table lists in-frame clones only, not all of them. This sample has about 190,000 clones, with 80% found just once. The sequencing sample was made of peripheral blood. The receptors here all came from a man aged 60 to 69 with acute or convalescent COVID-19.

The rearrangement joins TRBV6-2 or TRBV6-3 to TRBJ1-3, with 8 bases aligning to TRBD1. This CDR3 contains 15 residues. J was trimmed by 0 bases and V by 2 bases; bases with no gene match: 0. The germline CDR1 and CDR2 sequences are MNHEY and SVGEGT. As DNA, the CDR3 is TGTGCCAGCAGTTACACAGGGGGCTCTGGAAACACCATATATTTT. Translated, it gives CASSYTGGSGNTIYF.

This chain joins TRBV6-6 and TRBJ1-1; 7 bases agree with TRBD1. The V gene's germline CDR1 is MNHNY and CDR2 SVGAGI (reference sequence). The V gene end was trimmed by 5 bases and the J gene end by 3 bases; junction bases not matched to a gene: 6. CDR3 length: 14 residues. The CDR3 DNA follows: TGTGCCAGCAGTAAGACAGGGTATGACACTGAAGCTTTCTTT. Protein: CASSKTGYDTEAFF.

This clone was seen a handful of times. This sequence joins TRBV6-5 and TRBJ1-5, with D tentatively TRBD1 (6 bases). Germline values: CDR1 MNHEY, CDR2 SVGAGI. The CDR3 sequence is 13 residues long. The V end lost 6 bases, the J end lost 6 bases, and 12 bases lay between the germline ends. The CDR3 sequence is CASRRQVSQPQHF. CDR3 DNA: TGTGCCAGCAGGCGACAGGTGTCTCAGCCCCAGCATTTT.

The chain uses TRBV13 and TRBJ1-2, with 7 bases matching TRBD1. Losses at the gene ends were 5 bases for V and 4 bases for J; bases not matched to a gene: 7. The CDR3 extends over 14 amino acids. From germline, CDR1 is PRHDT and CDR2 FYEKMQ (reference sequence). DNA for the CDR3: TGTGCCAGCAGCCTTGCGGGACAGCCCTATGGCTACACCTTC. Its protein is CASSLAGQPYGYTF.

The V call is TRBV2, the J call TRBJ1-2; D is unclear. The V end lost 3 bases, the J end lost 3 bases, and 5 bases lay between the germline ends. CDR3 length: 12 residues. Germline values: CDR1 SNHLY, CDR2 FYNNEI. In DNA, the CDR3 is TGTGCCAGCAGTGAGCAGGACTATGGCTACACCTTC. Amino acid sequence: CASSEQDYGYTF.

This chain connects TRBV3-1 (or the pseudogene TRBV3-2) to TRBJ2-1; 8 positions agree with TRBD2. The CDR3 sequence is 20 residues long. J gave up 4 bases and V 0 bases, and 17 bases lay outside the gene matches. CDR1 is LGHDT and CDR2 is YNNKEL in the germline V gene (reference sequence). CDR3 amino acids: CASSQESPPRGLGIYNEQFF. The CDR3 DNA is TGTGCCAGCAGCCAAGAGTCGCCCCCCCGGGGACTAGGGATTTACAATGAGCAGTTCTTC.